This T cell receptor (beta chain) was identified in a study of blood T cells in healthy people across ages. This clonotype was seen only a few times. Primers used in a second PCR of about 6 to 11 cycles were a sample-barcoded 5' primer and a J-beta primer mix. MiXCR was run by TCRdb on the 5' RACE reads, yielding one entry per CDR3 protein. The sample contains about 1.4 million distinct CDR3 sequences, around 59% of which appear only once. The sample comprised blood. The clonotype originates from a young man in good health.

CDR3 DNA sequence: TGTGCCAGCAGTCGGGACCTCTCTGGGGCCAACGTCCTGACTTTC. Amino acids: CASSRDLSGANVLTF. The V gene is TRBV11-1, the J gene TRBJ2-6, with D perhaps assigned TRBD1 or TRBD2 (5 bases each). The CDR3 totals 15 residues. Trimming cost V 6 bases and J 0 bases, with 9 bases left between them. Germline V gene data show CDR1 as SGHAT and CDR2 as FQDESV (reference sequence).